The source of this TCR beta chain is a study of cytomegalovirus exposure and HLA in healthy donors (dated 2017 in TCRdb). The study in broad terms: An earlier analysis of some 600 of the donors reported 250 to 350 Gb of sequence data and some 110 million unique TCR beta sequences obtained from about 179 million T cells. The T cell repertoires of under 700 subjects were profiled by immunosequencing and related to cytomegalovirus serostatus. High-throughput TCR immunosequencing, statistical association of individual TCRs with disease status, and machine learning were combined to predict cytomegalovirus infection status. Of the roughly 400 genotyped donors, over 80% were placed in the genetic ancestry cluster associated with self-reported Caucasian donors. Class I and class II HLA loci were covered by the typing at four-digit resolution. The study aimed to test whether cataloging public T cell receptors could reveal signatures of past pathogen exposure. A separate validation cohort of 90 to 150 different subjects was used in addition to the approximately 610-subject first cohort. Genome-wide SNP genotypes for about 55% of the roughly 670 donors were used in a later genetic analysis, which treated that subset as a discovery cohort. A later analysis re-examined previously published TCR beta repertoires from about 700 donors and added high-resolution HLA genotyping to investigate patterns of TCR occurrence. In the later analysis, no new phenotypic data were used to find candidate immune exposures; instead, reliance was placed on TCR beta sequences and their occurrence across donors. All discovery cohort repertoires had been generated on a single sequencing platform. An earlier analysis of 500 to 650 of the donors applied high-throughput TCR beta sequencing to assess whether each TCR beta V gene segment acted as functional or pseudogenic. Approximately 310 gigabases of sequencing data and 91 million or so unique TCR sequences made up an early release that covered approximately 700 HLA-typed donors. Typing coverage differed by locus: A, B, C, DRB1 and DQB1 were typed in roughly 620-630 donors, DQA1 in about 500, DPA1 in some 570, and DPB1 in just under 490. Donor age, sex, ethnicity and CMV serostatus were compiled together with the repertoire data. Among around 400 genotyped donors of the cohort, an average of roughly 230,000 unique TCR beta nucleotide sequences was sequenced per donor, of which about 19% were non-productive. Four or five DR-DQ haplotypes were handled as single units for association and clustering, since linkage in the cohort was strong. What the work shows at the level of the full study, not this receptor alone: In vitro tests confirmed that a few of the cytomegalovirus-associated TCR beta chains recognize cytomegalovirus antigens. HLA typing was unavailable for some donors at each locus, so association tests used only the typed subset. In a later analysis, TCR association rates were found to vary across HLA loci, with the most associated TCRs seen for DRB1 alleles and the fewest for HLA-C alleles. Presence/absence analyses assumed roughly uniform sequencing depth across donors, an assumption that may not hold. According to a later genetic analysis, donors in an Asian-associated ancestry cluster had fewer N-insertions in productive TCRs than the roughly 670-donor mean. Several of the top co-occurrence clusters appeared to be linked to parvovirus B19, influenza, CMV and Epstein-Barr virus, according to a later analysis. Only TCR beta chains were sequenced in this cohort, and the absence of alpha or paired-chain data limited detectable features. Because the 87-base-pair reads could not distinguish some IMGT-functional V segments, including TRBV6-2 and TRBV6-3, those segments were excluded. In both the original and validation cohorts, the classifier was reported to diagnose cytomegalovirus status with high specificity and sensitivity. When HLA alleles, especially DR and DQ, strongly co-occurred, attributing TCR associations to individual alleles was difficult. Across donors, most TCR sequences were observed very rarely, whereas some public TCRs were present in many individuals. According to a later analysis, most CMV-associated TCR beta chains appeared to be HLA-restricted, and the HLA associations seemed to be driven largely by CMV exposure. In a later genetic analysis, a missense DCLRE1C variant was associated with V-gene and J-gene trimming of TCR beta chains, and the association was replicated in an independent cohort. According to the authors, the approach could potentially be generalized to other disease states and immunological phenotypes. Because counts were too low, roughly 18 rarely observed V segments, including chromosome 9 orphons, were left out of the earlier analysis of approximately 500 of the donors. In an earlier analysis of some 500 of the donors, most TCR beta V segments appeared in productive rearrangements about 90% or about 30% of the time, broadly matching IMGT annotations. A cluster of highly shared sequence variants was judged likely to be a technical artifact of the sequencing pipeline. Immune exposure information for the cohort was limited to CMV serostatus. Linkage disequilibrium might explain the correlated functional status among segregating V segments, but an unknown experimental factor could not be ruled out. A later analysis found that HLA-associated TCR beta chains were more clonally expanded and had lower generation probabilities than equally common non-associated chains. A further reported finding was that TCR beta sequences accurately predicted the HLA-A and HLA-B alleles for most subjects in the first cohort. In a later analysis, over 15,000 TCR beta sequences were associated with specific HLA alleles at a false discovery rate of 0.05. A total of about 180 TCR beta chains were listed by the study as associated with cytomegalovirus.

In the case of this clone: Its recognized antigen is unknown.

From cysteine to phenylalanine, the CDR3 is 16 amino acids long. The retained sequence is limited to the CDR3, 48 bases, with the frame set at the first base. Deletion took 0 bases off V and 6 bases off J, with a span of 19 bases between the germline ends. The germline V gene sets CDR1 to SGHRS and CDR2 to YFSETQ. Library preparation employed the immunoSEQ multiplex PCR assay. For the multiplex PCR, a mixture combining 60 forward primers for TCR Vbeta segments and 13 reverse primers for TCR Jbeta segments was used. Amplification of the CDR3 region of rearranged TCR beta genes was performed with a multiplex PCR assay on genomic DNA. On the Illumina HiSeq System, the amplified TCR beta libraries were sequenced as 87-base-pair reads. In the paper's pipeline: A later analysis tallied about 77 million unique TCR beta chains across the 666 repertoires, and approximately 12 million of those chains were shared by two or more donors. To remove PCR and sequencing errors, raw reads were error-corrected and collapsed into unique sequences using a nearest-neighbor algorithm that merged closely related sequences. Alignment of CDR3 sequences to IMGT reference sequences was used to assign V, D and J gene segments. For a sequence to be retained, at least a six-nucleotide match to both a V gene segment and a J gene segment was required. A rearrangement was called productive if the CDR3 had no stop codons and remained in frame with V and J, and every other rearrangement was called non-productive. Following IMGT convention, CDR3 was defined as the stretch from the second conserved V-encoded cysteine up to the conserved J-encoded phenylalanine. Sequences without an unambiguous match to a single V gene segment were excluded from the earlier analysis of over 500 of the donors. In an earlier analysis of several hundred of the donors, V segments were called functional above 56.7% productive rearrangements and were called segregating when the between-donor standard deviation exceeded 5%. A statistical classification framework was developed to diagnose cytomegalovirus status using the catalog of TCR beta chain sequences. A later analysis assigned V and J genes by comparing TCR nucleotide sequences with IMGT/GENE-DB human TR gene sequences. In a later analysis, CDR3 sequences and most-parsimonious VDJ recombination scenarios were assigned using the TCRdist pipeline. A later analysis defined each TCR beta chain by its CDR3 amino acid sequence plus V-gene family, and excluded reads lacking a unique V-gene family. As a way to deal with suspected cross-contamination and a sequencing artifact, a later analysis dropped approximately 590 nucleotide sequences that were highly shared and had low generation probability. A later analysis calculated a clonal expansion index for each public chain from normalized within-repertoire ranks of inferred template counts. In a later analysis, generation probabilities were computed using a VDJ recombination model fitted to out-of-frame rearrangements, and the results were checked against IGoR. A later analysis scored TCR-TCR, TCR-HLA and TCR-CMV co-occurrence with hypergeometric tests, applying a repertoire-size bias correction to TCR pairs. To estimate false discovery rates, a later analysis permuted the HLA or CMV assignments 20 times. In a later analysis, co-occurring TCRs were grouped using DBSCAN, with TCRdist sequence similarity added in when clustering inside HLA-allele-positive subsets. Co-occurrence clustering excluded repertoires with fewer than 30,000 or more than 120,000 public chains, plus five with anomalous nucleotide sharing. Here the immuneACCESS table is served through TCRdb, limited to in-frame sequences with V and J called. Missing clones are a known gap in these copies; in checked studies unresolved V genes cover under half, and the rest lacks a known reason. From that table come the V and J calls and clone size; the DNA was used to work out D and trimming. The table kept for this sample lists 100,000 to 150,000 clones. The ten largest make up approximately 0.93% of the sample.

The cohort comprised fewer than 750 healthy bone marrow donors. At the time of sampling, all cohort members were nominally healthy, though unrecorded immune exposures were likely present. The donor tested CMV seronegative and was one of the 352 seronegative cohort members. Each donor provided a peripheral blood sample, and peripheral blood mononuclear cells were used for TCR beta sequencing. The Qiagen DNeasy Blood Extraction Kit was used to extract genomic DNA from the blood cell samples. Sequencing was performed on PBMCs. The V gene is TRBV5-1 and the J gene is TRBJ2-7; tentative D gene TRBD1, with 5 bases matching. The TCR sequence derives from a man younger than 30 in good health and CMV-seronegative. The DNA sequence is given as TGCGCCAGCAGCTTGGATCAGGGCAGGGTGAAGCCCGAGCAGTACTTC. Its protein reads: CASSLDQGRVKPEQYF.